The 25 T cell receptor beta chains below were found in one sample sequenced in a study of blood T cells in healthy people across ages. PCR was performed a second time for about 7 to 11 cycles using a sample-barcoded 5' primer and a J-beta primer mix. Each CDR3 protein gets one entry after TCRdb re-called the 5' RACE reads with MiXCR. This table has fewer than 950,000 distinct CDR3 sequences, roughly 53% appearing once. Sequencing input: blood. The source of these receptors is a man older than 75 in good health.

The CDR3 sequence: CASSQAGYEQFF. The CDR3 coding sequence is TGTGCCAGCAGCCAAGCGGGGTATGAGCAGTTCTTC. The chain uses TRBV3-1 and TRBJ2-1; D is perhaps TRBD2 (5 bases). The germline V gene has CDR1 LGHDT and CDR2 YNNKEL (reference sequence). Trimming left V 1 base short and J 8 bases short, with 6 bases between. This CDR3 has 12 residues.

This rearrangement joins TRBV4-1 to TRBJ2-5, with D maybe TRBD1 (5 bases). The closer fit of TRBJ2-7 to the DNA end suggests the J call may be wrong. The CDR3 length is 13 residues. CDR1 is MGHRA and CDR2 is YSYEKL in the germline V gene. The DNA of the CDR3 is TGCGCCAGCAGCCAAGATGGGGCGGACGAGCAGTACTTC. Translating it yields CASSQDGADEQYF.

The chain has TRBV7-8 and TRBJ2-7; D remains ambiguous. Trimming left V 0 bases short and J 3 bases short, with 6 bases between. Germline CDR1 SGHVS, CDR2 FQNEAQ. The CDR3 totals 13 residues. The CDR3 protein is CASSLAPDYEQYF. For the CDR3, the DNA is TGTGCCAGCAGCTTAGCCCCGGACTACGAGCAGTACTTC.

The chain recombines TRBV6-2 or TRBV6-3 with TRBJ2-3, with 9 bases that match TRBD2. The CDR3 is 13 amino acids. With 8 bases clipped from V and 14 bases from J, the junction kept 14 bases outside the gene matches. Germline assignment: CDR1 MNHEY and CDR2 SVGEGT. CDR3 in amino acids: CASDISGRRYAYF. In DNA form, the CDR3 reads TGTGCCAGCGACATTAGCGGGAGAAGATACGCGTATTTT.

The sample holds a few counts of this clonotype. The chain carries TRBV7-2 and TRBJ2-7; 9 bases match TRBD1. The J call is doubtful: the DNA matches TRBJ2-5 better. The CDR3 runs to 16 residues. Germline V CDR1 and CDR2: SGHTA, FQGNSA. The CDR3 sequence: CASSVPTTGGIETQYF. DNA of the CDR3: TGTGCCAGCAGCGTCCCTACCACAGGGGGCATCGAGACCCAGTACTTC.

This clonotype came up a few times. The V gene is TRBV13, the J gene TRBJ2-1; possible D gene TRBD1, 5 bases. CDR3 length equals 14 residues. V was clipped by 4 bases and J by 6 bases, with 13 bases between them. Per germline, CDR1 PRHDT and CDR2 FYEKMQ (reference sequence). The CDR3 sequence: CASSSGVGVNEQFF. In DNA, the CDR3 is TGTGCCAGCAGCTCCGGAGTAGGGGTCAATGAGCAGTTCTTC. The full variable domain, in which reference TRBV13 and TRBJ2-1 provide the parts outside the CDR3, is AAGVIQSPRHLIKEKRETATLKCYPIPRHDTVYWYQQGPGQDPQFLISFYEKMQSDKGSIPDRFSAQQFSDYHSELNMSSLELGDSALYFCASSSGVGVNEQFFGPGTRLTVL.

The chain couples TRBV7-2 to TRBJ1-4; D unclear. The CDR3 consists of 15 residues. V shed 0 bases and J shed 7 bases, with 12 bases lying between them. Germline V gives CDR1 SGHTA, CDR2 FQGNSA. Here the CDR3 reads CASSLASLGGEKLFF. DNA of the CDR3: TGTGCCAGCAGCTTAGCGAGCTTAGGAGGTGAAAAACTGTTTTTT.

The rearrangement uses TRBV11-3 and TRBJ2-1; 8 bases are shared with TRBD2. CDR1 is SGHNT, CDR2 YENEEA, per germline. Trimming cost V 1 base and J 5 bases; bases outside gene matches: 4. The CDR3 has 15 residues. CDR3 DNA sequence: TGTGCCAGCAGCTTAGGGGGACTAGGAAACAATGAGCAGTTCTTC. It is translated as CASSLGGLGNNEQFF.

The genes are TRBV13 and TRBJ2-7; D may correspond to TRBD1 or TRBD2 (5 bases each). The CDR3 covers 17 residues. Germline V gene sequence: CDR1 PRHDT, CDR2 FYEKMQ (reference sequence). Trimming took off 1 base at V and 7 bases at J, with 23 bases between the two ends. CDR3 nucleotides: TGTGCCAGCAGCTTAGATTTTGGGGGTGCCTCCTACAATGAGCAGTACTTC. Amino acid sequence: CASSLDFGGASYNEQYF.

The V call is TRBV24-1, the J call TRBJ2-6; D may match TRBD1 or TRBD2 (6 bases each). Trimming took 0 bases from V and 2 from J, leaving 7 bases between them. The CDR3 consists of 16 residues. Germline lookup yields CDR1 KGHDR and CDR2 SFDVKD. CDR3 protein: CATSDLRGAGANVLTF. The CDR3 coding sequence is TGTGCCACCAGTGATTTGAGGGGGGCTGGGGCCAACGTCCTGACTTTC.

This rearrangement joins TRBV20-1 to TRBJ2-1; D call uncertain. Deletions cut 3 bases from V and 3 bases from J, with 12 bases between. Per germline, CDR1 DFQATT and CDR2 SNEGSKA (reference sequence). This CDR3 is built from 14 residues. CDR3 region: CSARKVALYNEQFF. CDR3 coding DNA: TGCAGTGCTAGGAAGGTTGCCCTCTACAATGAGCAGTTCTTC.

The chain carries TRBV29-1 and TRBJ2-7; 10 nucleotides agree with TRBD1. Unmatched junction bases numbered 10, after V lost 6 bases and J lost 2 bases. Germline V CDR1 and CDR2: SQVTM, ANQGSEA. The CDR3 contains 15 residues. The CDR3 bases are TGCAGCGTCCGGGGGGGGACAGGGGACACCTACGAGCAGTACTTC. Translated: CSVRGGTGDTYEQYF.

This clonotype was counted between two and nine times. The chain combines TRBV4-2 with TRBJ2-5; perhaps TRBD1 as D (6 bases). CDR1 is LGHNA, CDR2 YNFKEQ, per germline. The length of the CDR3 is 16 residues. V was pared by 4 bases and J by 3 bases, with 18 bases between. CDR3 nucleotide sequence: TGTGCCAGCAGCCCCTACGGCAACAGGGACGAAGAGACCCAGTACTTC. Amino acid sequence: CASSPYGNRDEETQYF.

Only one count was recorded for this clonotype. The chain couples TRBV10-3 to TRBJ1-3; no definite D call. V lost 6 bases, J lost 0 bases, and 12 bases lay in between. The CDR3 runs to 15 residues. Germline-derived CDR1 and CDR2 are ENHRY and SYGVKD. The CDR3 region has the DNA TGTGCCATCAGCGCTCCCGGAGTCTCTGGAAACACCATATATTTT. It encodes CAISAPGVSGNTIYF.

The genes are TRBV29-1 and TRBJ2-3; 9 bases are shared with TRBD2. This CDR3 is 16 amino acids long. Germline lookup yields CDR1 SQVTM and CDR2 ANQGSEA. Trimming at V came to 1 base and at J to 1 base, leaving 6 bases not matched to a gene. The CDR3 here is CSVEGGGVYGTDTQYF. The CDR3 DNA follows: TGCAGCGTTGAAGGCGGGGGGGTTTACGGCACAGATACGCAGTATTTT.

The J gene is TRBJ2-7, the V gene TRBV27; 9 bases fit TRBD1. V dropped 4 bases and J dropped 3; count of bases not matched to a gene: 7. This CDR3 is 15 amino acids long. Germline lookup yields CDR1 MNHEY and CDR2 SMNVEV (reference sequence). The CDR3 coding sequence is TGTGCCAGCAGTTCGATCCGGGACAGGGTCTACGAGCAGTACTTC. Encoded protein: CASSSIRDRVYEQYF.

V and J are TRBV15 and TRBJ1-4, with D possibly matching TRBD1 (6 bases). The germline gives CDR1 LNHNV, CDR2 YYDKDF (reference sequence). The ends were cut back, 5 bases at V and 0 bases at J, with 13 bases in the middle. The CDR3 runs to 16 residues. The CDR3 DNA sequence: TGTGCCACCAGCGAACGCCCAGGGGCAACTAATGAAAAACTGTTTTTT. Protein sequence: CATSERPGATNEKLFF. Full variable domain (remainder filled in from reference TRBV15 and TRBJ1-4): DAMVIQNPRYQVTQFGKPVTLSCSQTLNHNVMYWYQQKSSQAPKLLFHYYDKDFNNEADTPDNFQSRRPNTSFCFLDIRSPGLGDTAMYLCATSERPGATNEKLFFGSGTQLSVL.

V and J are TRBV20-1 and TRBJ2-3; the D gene is possibly TRBD2 (5 bases). The CDR3 is 16 residues long. From germline, CDR1 is DFQATT and CDR2 SNEGSKA (reference sequence). Trimming removed 3 bases from V and 0 bases from J, with 16 bases in between. The CDR3 loop reads CSASHRTWESTDTQYF. CDR3 DNA sequence: TGCAGTGCTAGCCACCGGACGTGGGAGAGCACAGATACGCAGTATTTT.

This chain uses TRBV20-1 with TRBJ1-5; TRBD1 aligns across 7 bases. The J segment lost 5 bases and the V segment lost 3 bases, leaving 7 bases of the junction unmatched. CDR3 size: 14 residues. Germline V gives CDR1 DFQATT, CDR2 SNEGSKA (reference sequence). The CDR3 sequence is CSASPPGGYQPQHF. CDR3 DNA sequence: TGCAGTGCTAGTCCGCCAGGGGGGTATCAGCCCCAGCATTTT.

This clonotype was found once. The V call is TRBV20-1, the J call TRBJ2-7; TRBD2 might be the D (6 bases). The J call is doubtful: the DNA matches TRBJ2-5 better. The CDR3 extends over 16 amino acids. Germline CDR1 is DFQATT and CDR2 is SNEGSKA (reference sequence). For the CDR3, the DNA is TGCAGTGCTAGAGATCTAAAGGCTCGGGGGAAAGAGACCCAGTACTTC. Translating gives CSARDLKARGKETQYF.

The chain joins TRBV27 to TRBJ1-2; perhaps TRBD1 as D (5 bases). The CDR3 has 17 residues. Trimming took off 6 bases at V and 2 bases at J, with 22 bases between the two ends. Germline V gene sequence: CDR1 MNHEY, CDR2 SMNVEV (reference sequence). CDR3 in DNA: TGTGCCAGCAGGAGGCGCGTGACAGACGGCACCAACTATGGCTACACCTTC. Translated, it gives CASRRRVTDGTNYGYTF.

V is TRBV7-2 and J is TRBJ2-3; 9 nucleotides agree with TRBD2. The CDR3 runs 16 residues. V dropped 5 bases and J dropped 14; count of bases not matched to a gene: 20. Germline values: CDR1 SGHTA, CDR2 FQGNSA. The CDR3 nucleotides are TGTGCCAGCAGCCAGATGGAGCGGGAGGCCCACAGAGACGCGTATTTT. Its translation is CASSQMEREAHRDAYF.

V and J are TRBV29-1 and TRBJ2-7; perhaps TRBD1 as D (6 bases). CDR1 and CDR2 (germline): SQVTM, ANQGSEA. The germline V and J ends were trimmed by 6 bases and 7 bases, with 19 bases remaining between them. CDR3 size: 13 residues. The CDR3 sequence is CSVRSGTKNEQYF. DNA for the CDR3: TGCAGCGTACGATCCGGGACAAAGAATGAGCAGTACTTC.

The CDR3 DNA is TGTGCCAGCAGCACCACAGGGAGGGGCACAGATACGCAGTATTTT. It translates to CASSTTGRGTDTQYF. V gene TRBV6-1 combines with J gene TRBJ2-3; the D gene is possibly TRBD2 (7 bases). This CDR3 contains 15 residues. Deletions cut 6 bases from V and 1 base from J, with 14 bases between. Germline CDR1 is MNHNS and CDR2 is SASEGT.

V usage is TRBV6-5 and J usage is TRBJ2-5; D might be TRBD2 (6 bases). Between the trimmed V and J ends, which lost 4 bases and 1 base, there was a span of 19 bases. Germline loops: CDR1 MNHEY, CDR2 SVGAGI. The CDR3 has 17 amino acids. The DNA of the CDR3 is TGTGCCAGCAGTTCCCCGCGACGGGAGAGTACCCAAGAGACCCAGTACTTC. Translated, it gives CASSSPRRESTQETQYF.